This entry lists 32 T cell receptor beta chains sequenced from one sample in a study of human T cells and chemical hapten exposure (dated by TCRdb to the early 2020s). The time point label here, explained by the study, means: patch test 1, 2 weeks after DPC sensitization. The treatment or condition label, read with the paper, signifies: therapeutic diphenylcyclopropenone sensitization with weekly scalp DPC. The library was generated by RACE. These reads were obtained on a NextSeq 500. TCRdb took the public reads, trimmed them with fastp at Q25, ran MiXCR for clone calling and kept in-frame beta chains. When rows share a CDR3 protein, they turn into one entry using the most common DNA and genes. For this sample there are roughly 120,000 distinct CDR3 sequences; roughly 13% appear just once. The leading ten clones occupy about 0.9% of the sample. Sequencing used whole blood, obtained in connection with sensitization to the hapten diphenylcyclopropenone (DPC). These TCRs come from a man in his late teens or twenties with alopecia areata. Some clones in this sample may be carry-over from other donors' samples.

The chain is built from TRBV5-1 and TRBJ2-1; TRBD2 agrees at 12 bases. CDR1 and CDR2 from the germline V gene are SGHRS and YFSETQ. J lost 5 bases, V lost 0 bases, and 0 bases had no gene match. CDR3 length equals 15 residues. This CDR3 reads CASSLGTSGNNEQFF. CDR3 sequence (DNA): TGCGCCAGCAGCTTGGGGACTAGCGGGAACAATGAGCAGTTCTTC.

This clonotype appeared a few times. This sequence joins TRBV12-3 or TRBV12-4 and TRBJ2-2, with 13 nucleotides matching TRBD2. With 5 bases clipped from V and 7 bases from J, the junction kept 10 bases outside the gene matches. This CDR3 has 17 amino acids. CDR3 DNA: TGTGCCAGCAGTCCAACCGGACTAGCGGGGGTTGGCGGGGAGCTGTTTTTT. Amino acid sequence: CASSPTGLAGVGGELFF.

This clonotype appeared many times. CDR3 sequence: CASSLSSTDTQYF. The CDR3 nucleotides are TGTGCCAGCAGCTTATCCTCCACAGATACGCAGTATTTT. This chain links TRBV7-8 with TRBJ2-3; no clear D gene. In germline, CDR1 is SGHVS, CDR2 FQNEAQ. This CDR3 has 13 amino acids. V lost 2 bases, J lost 2 bases, and 5 bases lay in between.

Only a few counts were recorded for this clonotype. The chain joins TRBV28 to TRBJ2-1; either TRBD1 or TRBD2 may supply D (5 bases each). V gave up 3 bases and J gave up 2 bases, with 8 bases separating them. The germline V gene has CDR1 MDHEN and CDR2 SYDVKM. The CDR3 covers 14 residues. CDR3 sequence reads: CASSFGGTYNEQFF. As DNA, the CDR3 is TGTGCCAGCAGTTTTGGGGGAACCTACAATGAGCAGTTCTTC.

This clonotype was seen ten or more times. The gene calls are TRBV25-1 and TRBJ1-6; D is possibly TRBD1 (5 bases). Germline V lookup: CDR1 MGHDK, CDR2 SYGVNS. The CDR3 is 15 amino acids. Trimming pared 5 bases from V and 9 bases from J, leaving 17 bases between. The CDR3 DNA sequence: TGTGCCAGCAGTCGATCGGCAGGGTTCGGTTCACCCCTCCACTTT. Residues: CASSRSAGFGSPLHF.

V gene TRBV7-2 combines with J gene TRBJ1-1, with TRBD1 matching 10 bases. The CDR3 has 15 residues. The germline gives CDR1 SGHTA, CDR2 FQGNSA. Trimming removed 2 bases from V and 7 bases from J; junction bases left unmatched: 7. The CDR3 nucleotides are TGTGCCAGCAGCTTAACATCGGGACAGGGGTATGAAGCTTTCTTT. It codes for CASSLTSGQGYEAFF.

This clonotype was observed a few times. The CDR3 coding sequence is TGTGCCAGCAGTACCGGGGGCGACCCCAATCAGCCCCAGCATTTT. This gives the protein CASSTGGDPNQPQHF. The chain employs TRBV6-2 or TRBV6-3 and TRBJ1-5, with D perhaps TRBD1 (6 bases). CDR3 size: 15 residues. Germline CDR1 reads MNHEY; CDR2 reads SVGEGT. V was pared by 5 bases and J by 3 bases, with 14 bases between.

The chain combines TRBV12-3 or TRBV12-4 with TRBJ2-3; perhaps D is TRBD1 or TRBD2 (6 bases each). Deletions cut 7 bases from V and 8 bases from J, with 22 bases between. The CDR3 totals 15 residues. The CDR3 loop reads CASTSLVGGHGTQYF. Here the CDR3 DNA reads TGTGCCAGCACCAGTTTAGTCGGGGGCCATGGTACGCAGTATTTT.

A note on this clonotype: This may be a read error: a much more frequent sequence differs by one nucleotide. This rearrangement joins TRBV4-3 to TRBJ1-1; D is uncertain. Germline V gene data show CDR1 as LGHNA and CDR2 as YSLEER. Trimming pared 0 bases from V and 1 base from J, leaving 9 bases between. This CDR3 is built from 15 residues. The CDR3: CASSQDQTANTEAFF. CDR3 nucleotide sequence: TGCGCCAGCAGCCAAGATCAGACGGCGAACACTGAAGCTTTCTTT.

The chain recombines TRBV6-2 or TRBV6-3 with TRBJ1-1, with 7 bases identical to TRBD1. Trimming took 0 bases from V and 5 from J; bases not matched to a gene: 9. The CDR3 is made up of 16 amino acids. The V gene's germline CDR1 is MNHEY and CDR2 SVGEGT. The CDR3 region is CASSYSLIQGRTEAFF. In nucleotides, the CDR3 is TGTGCCAGCAGTTACTCTCTTATACAGGGGAGGACTGAAGCTTTCTTT.

This clonotype was recorded a few times. CDR3 amino acids: CASSLGYRGIYNEQFF. The CDR3 DNA reads as TGTGCCAGCAGCTTAGGATACCGGGGCATCTACAATGAGCAGTTCTTC. The chain links TRBV11-2 to TRBJ2-1; tentatively, D is TRBD1 or TRBD2 (5 bases each). V lost 1 base, J lost 3 bases, and 13 bases lay in between. The V gene's germline CDR1 is SGHAT and CDR2 FQNNGV. This CDR3 is built from 16 residues.

This clonotype came up a few times. The chain links TRBV4-1 to TRBJ2-7; D possibly matches TRBD1 or TRBD2 (6 bases each). CDR3 length equals 15 residues. Germline V gene data show CDR1 as MGHRA and CDR2 as YSYEKL. Trimming cost V 1 base and J 2 bases, with 12 bases left between them. The CDR3 sequence: CASSQAGGVPYEQYF. The CDR3 region has the DNA TGCGCCAGCAGCCAAGCCGGGGGCGTGCCCTACGAGCAGTACTTC.

V gene TRBV28 combines with J gene TRBJ2-7, with 9 bases lining up with TRBD1. CDR1 and CDR2 from the germline V gene are MDHEN and SYDVKM. The CDR3 has 11 residues. V shed 5 bases and J 12 bases; nucleotides not matched to a gene: 5. As DNA, the CDR3 is TGTGCCAGCAGTACCGGGACAGGGTGGTACTTC. Translation gives CASSTGTGWYF.

This clonotype was detected only a few times. V usage is TRBV12-3 or TRBV12-4 and J usage is TRBJ2-2, with 9 bases aligning to TRBD2. The CDR3 has 14 amino acids. The V and J ends lost 7 bases and 7 bases, in that order; junction bases with no gene match: 7. CDR3 sequence: CASTRLADGGELFF. The CDR3 coding sequence is TGTGCCAGCACTAGACTAGCGGATGGCGGGGAGCTGTTTTTT.

This clonotype was detected a few times. The CDR3 sequence is CSVGDTGELFF. CDR3 DNA: TGCAGCGTTGGGGACACCGGGGAGCTGTTTTTT. J is TRBJ2-2 and V is TRBV29-1; D is unresolved. Germline V gene data show CDR1 as SQVTM and CDR2 as ANQGSEA. The V end was cut by 4 bases, the J end by 3 bases, with 3 bases between. There are 11 residues in the CDR3.

This rearrangement joins TRBV7-3 to TRBJ2-3, with 7 bases that match TRBD1. J lost 2 bases, V lost 5 bases, and 4 bases had no gene match. Germline values: CDR1 SGHTA, CDR2 FQGTGA. The CDR3 consists of 14 residues. In DNA form, the CDR3 reads TGTGCCAGCAGCCGGGACAGTGTCACAGATACGCAGTATTTT. This translates into CASSRDSVTDTQYF.

The V gene is TRBV19, the J gene TRBJ1-1; D gene unclear. From germline, CDR1 is LNHDA and CDR2 SQIVND (reference sequence). Deletions cut 3 bases from V and 10 bases from J, with 15 bases between. The CDR3 sequence is 13 residues long. In nucleotides, the CDR3 is TGTGCCAGTAGTATCAAGGGCCCCATCGGAGCTTTCTTT. Its translation is CASSIKGPIGAFF.

The rearrangement links TRBV6-1 to TRBJ1-1; 9 positions agree with TRBD1. The CDR3 runs to 13 residues. Germline loops: CDR1 MNHNS, CDR2 SASEGT. V lost 5 bases, J lost 4 bases, and 2 bases stayed unmatched. The CDR3 loop is CASSTTGGTEAFF. The DNA of the CDR3 is TGTGCCAGCAGTACGACAGGGGGCACTGAAGCTTTCTTT.

This sequence joins TRBV28 and TRBJ2-5, with D perhaps matching TRBD1 (5 bases). Deletions cut 2 bases from V and 0 bases from J, with 7 bases between. The CDR3 is 14 residues long. Germline V lookup: CDR1 MDHEN, CDR2 SYDVKM. The CDR3 region is CASSLRTYQETQYF. The CDR3 DNA follows: TGTGCCAGCAGTTTAAGGACATACCAAGAGACCCAGTACTTC. The full variable domain, its missing parts supplied by reference TRBV28 and TRBJ2-5, is DVKVTQSSRYLVKRTGEKVFLECVQDMDHENMFWYRQDPGLGLRLIYFSYDVKMKEKGDIPEGYSVSREKKERFSLILESASTNQTSMYLCASSLRTYQETQYFGPGTRLLVL.

V is TRBV29-1 and J is TRBJ2-5; weak D call: TRBD1 (6 bases). The CDR3 is 15 residues long. V dropped 7 bases and J dropped 3 bases, with 21 bases sitting between them. Germline assignment: CDR1 SQVTM and CDR2 ANQGSEA. CDR3 loop: CSADEGVSPKETQYF. Written as DNA, the CDR3 is TGCAGCGCCGACGAGGGGGTGAGCCCTAAAGAGACCCAGTACTTC.

This clonotype was picked up a small number of times. Germline and junction disagree at one end, which may indicate a read error. The chain joins TRBV5-1 to TRBJ2-6; 10 positions match TRBD1. Germline lookup yields CDR1 SGHRS and CDR2 YFSETQ. The CDR3 runs 14 residues. CDR3 sequence: CATKAGTGDNVLTF. Written as DNA, the CDR3 is TGCGCCACCAAGGCGGGGACAGGGGACAACGTCCTGACTTTC.

This clonotype was detected only a few times. The chain combines TRBV7-6 with TRBJ2-5; D is uncertain. This CDR3 comprises 12 residues. Looked up from germline, CDR1 is SGHVS and CDR2 is FNYEAQ. The V end was cut by 5 bases, the J end by 1 base, with 5 bases between. CDR3 region: CASSPPQETQYF. CDR3 sequence (DNA): TGTGCCAGCAGCCCCCCCCAAGAGACCCAGTACTTC.

This clonotype was picked up a small number of times. This chain joins TRBV4-1 and TRBJ1-5; D remains unclear. This CDR3 comprises 13 residues. The germline V and J ends were trimmed by 1 base and 6 bases, with 7 bases remaining between them. In germline, CDR1 is MGHRA, CDR2 YSYEKL. CDR3 coding DNA: TGCGCCAGCAGCCAAGGAGGGCCTCAGCCCCAGCATTTT. This codes for CASSQGGPQPQHF.

This clonotype came up once. J is TRBJ2-7 and V is TRBV2, with D hard to call. CDR1 is SNHLY and CDR2 is FYNNEI in the germline V gene. With 4 bases removed from V and 0 bases from J, the gap between germline ends came to 4 bases. The CDR3 contains 12 residues. The CDR3 coding sequence is TGTGCCAGCAGTGGCAGCTCCTACGAGCAGTACTTC. Translating it yields CASSGSSYEQYF.

The rearrangement uses TRBV27 and TRBJ1-5, with a possible D match to TRBD1 (5 bases). The CDR3 is 15 residues long. Germline CDR1 and CDR2: MNHEY and SMNVEV (reference sequence). Between the trimmed V and J ends, which lost 2 bases and 1 base, there was a span of 9 bases. This CDR3 reads CASSLAGLSNQPQHF. CDR3 DNA: TGTGCCAGCAGTTTAGCAGGGCTGAGCAATCAGCCCCAGCATTTT.

This clonotype was detected many times. V gene TRBV2 combines with J gene TRBJ2-7, with 7 bases fitting TRBD1. The CDR3 totals 14 residues. CDR1 is SNHLY, CDR2 FYNNEI, per germline. The junction had 13 bases not matched to a gene; V was cut back by 9 bases and J by 5 bases. The CDR3 here is CASSAGTVFHEQYF. CDR3 coding DNA: TGTGCCAGTTCTGCCGGGACAGTTTTCCACGAGCAGTACTTC.

In this sample, this clonotype turned up many times. The chain couples TRBV3-1 to TRBJ1-3; maybe TRBD1 (6 bases). V was trimmed by 5 bases and J by 2 bases, leaving 13 bases between them. This CDR3 is built from 15 residues. The germline V gene encodes CDR1 LGHDT and CDR2 YNNKEL (reference sequence). DNA for the CDR3: TGTGCCAGCAGCAACCCCAGGGGTCCTGGAAACACCATATATTTT. Translated: CASSNPRGPGNTIYF.

The rearrangement joins TRBV10-2 to TRBJ1-2; maybe TRBD1 (6 bases). The CDR3 has 15 residues. V lost 0 bases and J lost 2, with 10 bases in between. Germline assignment: CDR1 WSHSY and CDR2 SAAADI. CDR3 region: CASSESARGNYGYTF. CDR3 DNA sequence: TGCGCCAGCAGTGAGTCGGCCAGGGGCAACTATGGCTACACCTTC.

This chain links TRBV7-9 with TRBJ2-3; TRBD1 might be the D (5 bases). V lost 1 base and J lost 3, with 14 bases in between. The length of the CDR3 is 16 residues. Germline V lookup: CDR1 SEHNR, CDR2 FQNEAQ (reference sequence). The CDR3 is CASSLVGPIPTDTQYF. In DNA form, the CDR3 reads TGTGCCAGCAGCTTAGTGGGGCCCATACCGACAGATACGCAGTATTTT. The entire variable domain, with the rest obtained from reference TRBV7-9 and TRBJ2-3, is as follows: DTGVSQNPRHKITKRGQNVTFRCDPISEHNRLYWYRQTLGQGPEFLTYFQNEAQLEKSRLLSDRFSAERPKGSFSTLEIQRTEQGDSAMYLCASSLVGPIPTDTQYFGPGTRLTVL.

This clonotype was seen a handful of times. The chain has TRBV11-2 and TRBJ1-5, with 9 positions matching TRBD1. V was clipped by 5 bases and J by 1 base; unmatched bases: 6. CDR1 SGHAT and CDR2 FQNNGV come from the germline V gene. The CDR3 is 16 residues long. The CDR3 reads CASSGGTGQSNQPQHF. As DNA, the CDR3 is TGTGCCAGCAGCGGGGGGACAGGGCAGAGCAATCAGCCCCAGCATTTT.

The chain combines TRBV20-1 with TRBJ2-7, with 9 positions matching TRBD1. The V gene end was trimmed by 5 bases and the J gene end by 3 bases; junction bases not matched to a gene: 5. The germline gives CDR1 DFQATT, CDR2 SNEGSKA (reference sequence). This CDR3 comprises 13 residues. The CDR3 sequence is CSAGQGPNYEQYV. The CDR3 region has the DNA TGCAGTGCTGGACAGGGGCCAAACTACGAGCAGTACGTC.

This clonotype appeared many times. The chain uses TRBV29-1 and TRBJ1-6; TRBD1 agrees at 7 bases. The J segment lost 3 bases and the V segment lost 7 bases, leaving 6 bases of the junction unmatched. This CDR3 has 14 amino acids. Germline V CDR1 and CDR2: SQVTM, ANQGSEA. The CDR3 region is CSARGPDYNSPLHF. The CDR3 DNA follows: TGCAGCGCAAGGGGGCCGGACTATAATTCACCCCTCCACTTT.